A single TCR beta chain is shown here with its context. Its antigen is unknown. This record belongs to a study of cytomegalovirus exposure and HLA in healthy donors. Findings and caveats of the study: Rarity characterized most TCR sequences, yet some public TCRs appeared in many donors. It was assumed in the presence/absence analyses that sequencing depth was roughly uniform across donors.

CDR1 and CDR2 (germline): ENHRY, SYGVKD. Trimming cost V 4 bases and J 1 base; bases outside gene matches: 3. CDR3 length equals 15 residues. Both 60 Vbeta primers and 13 Jbeta primers went into the PCR. Data came from immunoSEQ multiplex PCR; TCRdb stores just in-frame clones and leaves some out. The repertoire has 130,000 to 150,000 clones, 78% of them found once; the top ten carry about 3%. V is TRBV10-3 and J is TRBJ2-2; 7 bases match TRBD2. The receptor was isolated from a man aged 35 to 55 in good health and CMV-seropositive. The sample consisted of PBMCs. The CDR3 DNA reads TGTGCCATCAGTGGGGGGACTATGAACACCGGGGAGCTGTTTTTT. This gives the protein CAISGGTMNTGELFF.